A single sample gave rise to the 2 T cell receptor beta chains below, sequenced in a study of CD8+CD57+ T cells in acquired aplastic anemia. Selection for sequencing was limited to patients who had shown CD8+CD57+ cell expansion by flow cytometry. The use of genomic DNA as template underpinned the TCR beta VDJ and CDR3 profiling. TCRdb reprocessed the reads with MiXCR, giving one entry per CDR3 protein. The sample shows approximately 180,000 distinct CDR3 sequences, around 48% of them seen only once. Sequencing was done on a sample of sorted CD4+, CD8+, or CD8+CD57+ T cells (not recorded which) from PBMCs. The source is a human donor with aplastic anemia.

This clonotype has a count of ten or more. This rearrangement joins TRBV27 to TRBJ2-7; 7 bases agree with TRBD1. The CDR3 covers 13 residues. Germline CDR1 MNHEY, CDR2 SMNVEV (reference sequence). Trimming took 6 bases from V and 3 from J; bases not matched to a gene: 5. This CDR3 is CASRPGQLYEQYF. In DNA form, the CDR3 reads TGTGCCAGCAGGCCGGGACAGCTCTACGAGCAGTACTTC.

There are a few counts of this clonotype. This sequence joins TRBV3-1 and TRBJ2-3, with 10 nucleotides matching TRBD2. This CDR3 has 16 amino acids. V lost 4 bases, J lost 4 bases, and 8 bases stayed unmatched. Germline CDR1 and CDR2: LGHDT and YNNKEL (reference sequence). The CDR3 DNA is TGTGCCAGCAGCCCCTTCGAGCGGGGGGGCGCAGATACGCAGTATTTT. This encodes CASSPFERGGADTQYF.